This entry concerns a single T cell receptor (beta chain). This clonotype was seen ten or more times. This receptor's antigen is unknown. Qualities for individual bases were not recorded, and no much larger clone is one base off. The sample originates from a study of post-analysis software for immune sequencing data (dated by TCRdb to between 2015 and 2016). Study-level background: Relapsing-remitting, secondary progressive and progressive-relapsing multiple sclerosis were recorded as disease courses, and subtype annotation was lacking for some patients. A subset of samples was prepared in parallel using single-end sample barcoding, then pooled and co-amplified after Illumina adapter ligation. The patient repertoires were set against about eleven previously published healthy control repertoires from donors whose ages ranged from about 6 to 25 years.

From a lookup of the germline V gene, CDR1 and CDR2 are SGHTA and FQGNSA. The germline ends are 11 bases apart after V is trimmed by 2 bases and J by 3 bases. The CDR3 covers 14 residues, taking in both the cysteine and the phenylalanine. Of all the DNA, just the CDR3 is kept, 42 bases in frame from base 1. TCR beta repertoires were profiled from peripheral blood of roughly 13 young patients with multiple sclerosis to demonstrate the VDJtools post-analysis software. The multiple sclerosis patients were children and adolescents ranging in age from 6 to 15 years. Libraries were prepared through PCR. The run used an Illumina HiSeq 2500. To reduce PCR and sequencing biases, unique molecular identifiers were built into the TCR beta cDNA libraries. Some 500,000 cDNA molecules were obtained for every 1 to 10 million input T cells, so each molecule roughly corresponded to one T cell. The same protocol used for the earlier healthy control dataset was applied to prepare and sequence the patient libraries. Samples belonging to the same batch were prepared together, multiplexed and sequenced on a shared HiSeq lane. The published analysis was carried out like this. Raw barcoded reads were processed with MIGEC, and single-read molecular identifier groups were discarded before consensus assembly and CDR3 extraction. VDJtools was used for post-analysis of the clonotype tables, and diversity was normalized by down-sampling every dataset to the size of the smallest sample. To correct batch-related cross-sample contamination, repertoire overlap clustering matched CDR3 amino acid sequences but not nucleotide sequences. In TCRdb, the public reads were trimmed at Q25 with fastp and aligned with MiXCR, with productive beta chains retained. One record per CDR3 amino acid sequence lists the most common genes and DNA. It is TCRdb's table, rather than the study itself, that gives the V and J calls and clone size. Recorded for this sample are fewer than 850,000 distinct CDR3 sequences; about 27% of them occurred a single time. The ten largest clones take up roughly 0.57% of the sample.

General conclusions and limits of the study: The control group was slightly older than the multiple sclerosis patient group. Roughly 5 TRBV segments, including TRBV5-6, TRBV5-1 and TRBV20-1, were significantly more frequent in patients than controls. Direct clustering with F measure showed strong co-clustering of samples prepared in the same batch, prompting a batch-effect correction. Multiple sclerosis patients had significantly lower normalized Chao1 diversity than controls, a result that suggests substantial peripheral T-cell clonal expansion.

The chain joins TRBV7-2 to TRBJ2-7, and the D gene may be TRBD2, 5 bases matching. The specimen was blood. This clonotype originated in a girl aged 10 to 17 with multiple sclerosis. The bases read TGTGCCAGCAGCTTACTCCCCCGGGGCTACGAGCAGTACTTC. This yields the protein CASSLLPRGYEQYF. Beyond the CDR3, the reference TRBV7-2 and TRBJ2-7 genes provide the residues; the full variable domain reads: GAGVSQSPSNKVTEKGKDVELRCDPISGHTALYWYRQSLGQGLEFLIYFQGNSAPDKSGLPSDRFSAERTGGSVSTLTIQRTQQEDSAVYLCASSLLPRGYEQYFGPGTRLTVT.